The 24 T cell receptor beta chains reported below all come from one sample, sequenced in a study of T cells in tumors after PD-1 blockade. Sequenced by immunoSEQ multiplex PCR; TCRdb stores in-frame clones only, minus some. The sample lists tens of thousands of clones; about three quarters were seen once. Sequencing used PBMCs, obtained before anti-PD-1 treatment. Receptors originate from a human donor with basal cell carcinoma.

The chain is built from TRBV28 and TRBJ2-7; a weak D match, TRBD1 (6 bases). The CDR3 consists of 15 residues. Between the trimmed V and J ends, which lost 5 bases and 5 bases, there was a span of 19 bases. The germline gives CDR1 MDHEN, CDR2 SYDVKM. The CDR3 DNA reads TGTGCCAGCAGTGACGGACGCACAGGGCTGGACGAGCAGTACTTC. Residues: CASSDGRTGLDEQYF. Based on the CDR3 plus reference TRBV28 and TRBJ2-7, the full variable domain is DVKVTQSSRYLVKRTGEKVFLECVQDMDHENMFWYRQDPGLGLRLIYFSYDVKMKEKGDIPEGYSVSREKKERFSLILESASTNQTSMYLCASSDGRTGLDEQYFGPGTRLTVT.

The chain joins TRBV27 to TRBJ2-5; TRBD1 aligns across 8 bases. CDR1 is MNHEY and CDR2 is SMNVEV in the germline V gene (reference sequence). The CDR3 sequence is 14 residues long. V dropped 5 bases and J dropped 2; count of bases not matched to a gene: 4. For the CDR3, the DNA is TGTGCCAGCAGTCCGTGGACAGGGCAAGAGACCCAGTACTTC. Its translation: CASSPWTGQETQYF.

Sample share makes this clone medium-sized (0.01 to 0.1%). This chain uses TRBV13 with TRBJ2-1, with 13 bases fitting TRBD2. The germline V gene has CDR1 PRHDT and CDR2 FYEKMQ (reference sequence). This CDR3 comprises 17 residues. J gave up 7 bases and V 5 bases, and 11 bases lay outside the gene matches. The CDR3 here is CASSLRTSGSAGNEQFF. For the CDR3, the DNA is TGTGCCAGCAGCCTTAGGACTAGCGGGAGTGCAGGTAATGAGCAGTTCTTC.

The V call is TRBV4-2, the J call TRBJ2-3; 13 nucleotides match TRBD2. Germline V lookup: CDR1 LGHNA, CDR2 YNFKEQ. This CDR3 has 16 residues. Losses at the gene ends were 6 bases for V and 2 bases for J; bases not matched to a gene: 5. The CDR3 DNA reads TGTGCCAGCAGGTCGGGACTAGCGGGAAACACAGATACGCAGTATTTT. Translation gives CASRSGLAGNTDTQYF.

As to this clone: The sample carries other DNA sequences with the same CDR3. V usage is TRBV2 and J usage is TRBJ2-1; 8 positions agree with TRBD2. The germline V gene encodes CDR1 SNHLY and CDR2 FYNNEI. The CDR3 is 19 residues long. With V trimmed by 11 bases and J by 0 bases, 21 bases remained unmatched. The CDR3 DNA reads as TGTGCCCCCTGTTACGGGGGGGCGGGGGAGGGGAGCTCCTACAATGAGCAGTTCTTC. Its protein is CAPCYGGAGEGSSYNEQFF.

This clone was counted once. The chain uses TRBV4-2 and TRBJ1-4, with D possibly being TRBD1 (6 bases). This CDR3 is 18 amino acids long. Germline CDR1 and CDR2: LGHNA and YNFKEQ. Trimming cost V 0 bases and J 0 bases, with 14 bases left between them. The CDR3 spells CASSQDGRGATTNEKLFF. The CDR3 coding sequence is TGTGCCAGCAGCCAAGATGGTAGGGGGGCCACAACTAATGAAAAACTGTTTTTT.

V is TRBV5-1 and J is TRBJ2-2; D not certain. Germline V gene sequence: CDR1 SGHRS, CDR2 YFSETQ. V lost 1 base and J lost 2, with 6 bases in between. This CDR3 is 14 amino acids long. The DNA of the CDR3 is TGCGCCAGCAGCTTGTCTCGAAACACCGGGGAGCTGTTTTTT. The encoded protein is CASSLSRNTGELFF. Full variable domain (outside the CDR3, taken from reference TRBV5-1 and TRBJ2-2): KAGVTQTPRYLIKTRGQQVTLSCSPISGHRSVSWYQQTPGQGLQFLFEYFSETQRNKGNFPGRFSGRQFSNSRSEMNVSTLELGDSALYLCASSLSRNTGELFFGEGSRLTVL.

This chain joins TRBV6-2 or TRBV6-3 and TRBJ2-2, with D possibly called TRBD1 or TRBD2 (6 bases each). Germline values: CDR1 MNHEY, CDR2 SVGEGT. CDR3 length: 16 residues. Trimming removed 6 bases at V and 5 bases at J, with 19 bases between. CDR3 sequence (DNA): TGTGCCAGCAGCCATGGAGGGGGAAGGGTGACCGGGGAGCTGTTTTTT. It codes for CASSHGGGRVTGELFF.

CDR3 protein: CASSYRVSGVSYEQYF. The CDR3 bases are TGTGCCAGCAGTTATAGGGTATCAGGGGTCTCCTACGAGCAGTACTTC. This chain links TRBV6-6 with TRBJ2-7, with D maybe TRBD1 (6 bases). The CDR3 covers 16 residues. V was shortened by 3 bases and J by 0 bases, with 15 bases between the two germline ends. From germline, CDR1 is MNHNY and CDR2 SVGAGI (reference sequence).

V gene TRBV6-1 combines with J gene TRBJ2-3; tentative D call: TRBD1 (6 bases). The germline V gene has CDR1 MNHNS and CDR2 SASEGT. The CDR3 has 17 residues. The germline V and J ends were trimmed by 1 base and 2 bases, with 16 bases remaining between them. The CDR3 protein is CASSEDGGRGFTDTQYF. DNA for the CDR3: TGTGCCAGCAGTGAAGATGGGGGCAGGGGCTTCACAGATACGCAGTATTTT.

V is TRBV6-4 and J is TRBJ2-1; D not certain. The CDR3 extends over 15 amino acids. In germline, CDR1 is MRHNA, CDR2 SNTAGT. The V gene lost 2 bases and the J gene lost 4 bases, with 12 bases spanning the gap. The CDR3 nucleotides read TGTGCCAGCAGTGACGTCTCTGAAGGGTACAATGAGCAGTTCTTC. This gives the protein CASSDVSEGYNEQFF.

The gene calls are TRBV10-3 and TRBJ2-7; a weak D match, TRBD1 (6 bases). This CDR3 region has 12 residues. Per germline, CDR1 ENHRY and CDR2 SYGVKD. V was cut by 2 bases and J by 10 bases, with 12 bases left in between. CDR3 in amino acids: CAISETNRDQYF. DNA of the CDR3: TGTGCCATCAGTGAGACGAACAGGGACCAGTACTTC.

J is TRBJ1-5 and V is TRBV6-6; D uncertain. The CDR3 loop spans 14 amino acids. Germline V lookup: CDR1 MNHNY, CDR2 SVGAGI (reference sequence). V was clipped by 0 bases and J by 4 bases, with 7 bases between them. CDR3 coding DNA: TGTGCCAGCAGTTACTCGGTCTCTAATCAGCCCCAGCATTTT. It translates to CASSYSVSNQPQHF.

This clone qualifies as medium-sized. The V gene is TRBV5-1, the J gene TRBJ2-2; TRBD2 matches at 7 bases. Per germline, CDR1 SGHRS and CDR2 YFSETQ. Unmatched junction bases numbered 12, after V lost 3 bases and J lost 4 bases. The CDR3 is made up of 17 amino acids. The DNA for the CDR3 is TGCGCCAGCAGCTCCGGAGTGGTTACTAGCGTCACCGGGGAGCTGTTTTTT. Its protein is CASSSGVVTSVTGELFF.

The rearrangement uses TRBV7-9 and TRBJ1-5, with 8 positions matching TRBD1. Germline V gene lookup returns CDR1 SEHNR and CDR2 FQNEAQ (reference sequence). With V trimmed by 5 bases and J by 4 bases, 4 bases remained unmatched. The CDR3 loop spans 14 amino acids. This CDR3 reads CASSATGENQPQHF. The CDR3 region has the DNA TGTGCCAGCAGCGCGACAGGGGAGAATCAGCCCCAGCATTTT.

V is TRBV28 and J is TRBJ2-3; maybe TRBD2 (6 bases). CDR3 size: 14 residues. V lost 8 bases and J 3 bases, leaving 15 bases between the germline ends. CDR1 is MDHEN and CDR2 is SYDVKM in the germline V gene. CDR3: CASGKLAGTDTQYF. CDR3 coding DNA: TGTGCCAGCGGAAAACTAGCCGGGACAGATACGCAGTATTTT. The whole variable domain, remainder taken from reference TRBV28 and TRBJ2-3, is DVKVTQSSRYLVKRTGEKVFLECVQDMDHENMFWYRQDPGLGLRLIYFSYDVKMKEKGDIPEGYSVSREKKERFSLILESASTNQTSMYLCASGKLAGTDTQYFGPGTRLTVL.

The chain recombines TRBV7-9 with TRBJ2-1, with no clear D. V lost 1 base, J lost 5 bases, and 6 bases lay in between. The CDR3 contains 13 residues. Germline CDR1 SEHNR, CDR2 FQNEAQ (reference sequence). The CDR3 sequence: CASSLVTNNEQFF. The CDR3 bases are TGTGCCAGCAGCTTAGTAACTAACAATGAGCAGTTCTTC.

This chain uses TRBV10-1 with TRBJ1-1; D perhaps matches TRBD1 (6 bases). V gave up 5 bases and J gave up 10 bases, with 14 bases separating them. Germline assignment: CDR1 WNHNN and CDR2 SYGVQD (reference sequence). The CDR3 spans 12 residues. The CDR3 spells CASSPDRNGAFF. The CDR3 DNA reads TGCGCCAGCAGTCCGGACAGAAACGGAGCTTTCTTT.

The V call is TRBV10-3, the J call TRBJ1-6; D might be TRBD1 (5 bases). This CDR3 comprises 14 residues. Germline CDR1 ENHRY, CDR2 SYGVKD. V was cut by 3 bases and J by 7 bases, with 10 bases left in between. Here the CDR3 DNA reads TGTGCCATCAGTGAAAGGGGTAGCAATTCACCCCTCCACTTT. Its protein is CAISERGSNSPLHF.

The chain combines TRBV4-1 with TRBJ2-7; 7 nucleotides line up with TRBD2. This CDR3 is 16 amino acids long. V gave up 1 base and J gave up 2 bases; unmatched junction bases: 8. The V gene's germline CDR1 is MGHRA and CDR2 YSYEKL. The CDR3 is CASSQAAQGGTYEQYF. In DNA, the CDR3 is TGCGCCAGCAGCCAAGCAGCGCAGGGAGGGACCTACGAGCAGTACTTC.

This CDR3 reads CASNFGGAGQYF. CDR3 nucleotides: TGTGCCAGCAACTTTGGGGGGGCGGGGCAGTACTTC. The V call is TRBV5-6, the J call TRBJ2-7, with a tentative D call TRBD2 (7 bases). Deletions cut 6 bases from V and 9 bases from J, with 16 bases between. The CDR3 contains 12 residues. Germline V lookup: CDR1 SGHDT, CDR2 YYEEEE.

This clone has a handful of counts. J is TRBJ2-5 and V is TRBV9; 10 bases are shared with TRBD1. The CDR3 contains 15 residues. Per the germline V gene, CDR1 is SGDLS and CDR2 is YYNGEE. V lost 2 bases and J lost 2; bases outside the gene matches: 3. The CDR3 DNA follows: TGTGCCAGCAGCGTGGGACAGGGGCTTCAAGAGACCCAGTACTTC. This codes for CASSVGQGLQETQYF.

CDR3 sequence (DNA): TGTGCCAGCAGCCAAGGTCCTAGCGGATCCTACGAGCAGTACTTC. Translated, it gives CASSQGPSGSYEQYF. The J gene is TRBJ2-7, the V gene TRBV3-1 (or the pseudogene TRBV3-2); 7 positions match TRBD2. The junction had 4 bases not matched to a gene; V was cut back by 1 base and J by 1 base. This CDR3 has 15 amino acids. Looked up from germline, CDR1 is LGHDT and CDR2 is YNNKEL (reference sequence).

This chain connects TRBV28 to TRBJ1-1; D uncertain. The CDR3 covers 16 residues. V was trimmed by 10 bases and J by 0 bases, leaving 21 bases between them. The germline V gene has CDR1 MDHEN and CDR2 SYDVKM. CDR3 in DNA: TGTGCCACCCTCGGAGACATGGGATTCATGAACACTGAAGCTTTCTTT. Its protein is CATLGDMGFMNTEAFF.